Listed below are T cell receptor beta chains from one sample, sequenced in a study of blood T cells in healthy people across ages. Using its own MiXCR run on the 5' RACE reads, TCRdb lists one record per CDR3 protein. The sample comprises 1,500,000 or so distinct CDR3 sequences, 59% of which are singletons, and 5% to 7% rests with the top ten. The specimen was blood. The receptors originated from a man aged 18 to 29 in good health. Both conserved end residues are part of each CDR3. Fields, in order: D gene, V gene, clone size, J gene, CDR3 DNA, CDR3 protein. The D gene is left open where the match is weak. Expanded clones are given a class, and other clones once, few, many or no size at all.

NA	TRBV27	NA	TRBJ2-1	TGTGCCGGCAGGCATAACCTGGGCGGGCCTTCTTACAATGAGCAGTTCTTC	CAGRHNLGGPSYNEQFF
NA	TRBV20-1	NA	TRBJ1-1	TGCAGTGCTAGTATTTGGAACACTGAAGCTTTCTTT	CSASIWNTEAFF
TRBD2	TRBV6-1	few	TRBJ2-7	TGTGCCAGCAGTGATTCCTGGCGGGGGACCTACGAGCAGTACTTC	CASSDSWRGTYEQYF
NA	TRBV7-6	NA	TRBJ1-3	TGTGCCAGCAGTAGTACTGGACTGCACTCTGGAAACACCATATATTTT	CASSSTGLHSGNTIYF
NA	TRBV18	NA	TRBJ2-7	TGTGCCAGCTCACCACGTTCGAGATACGAGCAGTACTTC	CASSPRSRYEQYF
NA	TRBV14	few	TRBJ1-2	TGTGCCAGCAGCCCTCTACAGGCCTCCTATGGCTACACCTTC	CASSPLQASYGYTF
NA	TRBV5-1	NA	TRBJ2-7	TGCGCCAGCAGCCCGGACACCGGAACCTACGAGCAGTACTTC	CASSPDTGTYEQYF
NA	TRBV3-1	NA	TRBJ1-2	TGTGCCAGCAGCCGAAGTTCGGGACACAGCTATGGCTACACCTTC	CASSRSSGHSYGYTF
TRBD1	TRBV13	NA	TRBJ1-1	TGTGCCAGCAGCCATACGGGACAGCGGAACACTGAAGCTTTCTTT	CASSHTGQRNTEAFF
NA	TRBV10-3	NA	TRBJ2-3	TGTGCCATCAGTGAGTCGAGTCTGTCTCGCACAGATACGCAGTATTTT	CAISESSLSRTDTQYF
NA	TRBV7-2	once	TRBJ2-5	TGTGCCAGCAGCTTAGGGGGGTGTGAGGGGTGTGGGGAGCAGTACTTC	CASSLGGCEGCGEQYF
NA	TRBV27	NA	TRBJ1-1	TGTGCCAGCAGTTTACTCAAGGACTACACTGAAGCTTTCTTT	CASSLLKDYTEAFF
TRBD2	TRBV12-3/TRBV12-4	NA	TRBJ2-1	TGTGCCAGCAGGGGACTAGGGACAAATGAGCAGTTCTTC	CASRGLGTNEQFF
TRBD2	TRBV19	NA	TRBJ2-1	TGTGCCAGTAGTATCGGGGCGGGAGTTAACGATGAGCAGTTCTTC	CASSIGAGVNDEQFF
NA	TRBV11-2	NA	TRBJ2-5	TGTGCCAGCAGCCCGTCGGCGGGCCTAGAGACCCAGTACTTC	CASSPSAGLETQYF
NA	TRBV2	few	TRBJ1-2	TGTGCCAGCAGTGAAGTCCTTGGGGACTATGGCTACACCTTC	CASSEVLGDYGYTF
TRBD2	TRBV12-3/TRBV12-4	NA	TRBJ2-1	TGTGCCAGCAGTTTAGCGGAACTAGCGGGAGCCAATGAGCAGTTCTTC	CASSLAELAGANEQFF
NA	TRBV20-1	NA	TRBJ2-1	TGCAGTGCTAGGTCCCCCCGACTAGTTAGTGAGCAGTTCTTC	CSARSPRLVSEQFF
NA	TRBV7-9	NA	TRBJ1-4	TGTGCCAGCAGCCGCACAGACACAACTAATGAAAAACTGTTTTTT	CASSRTDTTNEKLFF
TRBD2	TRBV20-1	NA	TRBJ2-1	TGCAGTGCTAGAGATAAAGAGACTAGCGGGATTCCAGGGGCTAATGAGCAGTTCTTC	CSARDKETSGIPGANEQFF
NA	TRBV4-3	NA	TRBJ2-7	TGCGCCAGCAGCCAGCAGCAGTCCTACGAGCAGTACTTC	CASSQQQSYEQYF
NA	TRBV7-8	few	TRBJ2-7	TGTGCCAGCAGCTTAGTTCCGAAAGGGGGGTCGTACGAGCAGTACTTC	CASSLVPKGGSYEQYF
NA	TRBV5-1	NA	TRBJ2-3	TGCGCCGGCAGCAAGTCCAGGGTTAGCACAGATACGCAGTATTTT	CAGSKSRVSTDTQYF
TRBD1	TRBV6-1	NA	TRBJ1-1	TGTGCCAGCAGTGGAGGGGACAGCTTAATGAACACTGAAGCTTTCTTT	CASSGGDSLMNTEAFF
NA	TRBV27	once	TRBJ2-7	TGTGCCAGCAGGCTGGGGGCGGGCTACGAGCAGTACTTC	CASRLGAGYEQYF
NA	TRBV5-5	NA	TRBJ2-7	TGTGCCAGCAGCAGTCCCGGGGGGCGCTACGAGCAGTACTTC	CASSSPGGRYEQYF
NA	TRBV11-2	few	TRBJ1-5	TGTGCCAGCAGCCGCGGGGGGCAGCCCCAGCATTTT	CASSRGGQPQHF
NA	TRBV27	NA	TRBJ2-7	TGTGCCAGCAGTGCACTACGAACTCCCTACGAGCAGTACTTC	CASSALRTPYEQYF
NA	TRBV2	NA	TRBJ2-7	TGTGCCAGCAGTGAAACGCCGGTTGGCTACGAGCAGTACTTC	CASSETPVGYEQYF
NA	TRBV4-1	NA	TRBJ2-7	TGTGCCAGCAGCCAAGATAGCGCGGGACGGAGCTACGAGCAGTACTTC	CASSQDSAGRSYEQYF
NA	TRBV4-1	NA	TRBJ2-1	TGCGCCAGCAGCCAAGTCAGTCCGGGGGAAAATGAGCAGTTCTTC	CASSQVSPGENEQFF
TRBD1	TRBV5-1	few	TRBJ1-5	TGCGCCAGCAGCTTACAGGGGCACAGCAATCAGCCCCAGCATTTT	CASSLQGHSNQPQHF
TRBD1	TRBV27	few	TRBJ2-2	TGTGCCAGCCAGACCTACACAGGGGACACCGGGGAGCTGTTTTTT	CASQTYTGDTGELFF
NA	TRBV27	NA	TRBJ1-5	TGTGCCAGCAGTCAAGCTAGTGGGAGCAATCAGCCCCAGCATTTT	CASSQASGSNQPQHF
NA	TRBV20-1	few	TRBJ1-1	TGCAGTGCTAGGGGGACCGAGGGAACAGCTTTCTTT	CSARGTEGTAFF
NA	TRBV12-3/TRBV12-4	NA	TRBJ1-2	TGTGCCAGCAGTTTAGGCAGGGATCTACGTGGCTACACCTTC	CASSLGRDLRGYTF
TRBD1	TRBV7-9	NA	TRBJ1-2	TGTGCCAGCAGACCACAGGGGGCTGTTGGCTACACCTTC	CASRPQGAVGYTF
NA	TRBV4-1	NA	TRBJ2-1	TGCGCCAGCAGCCATCCCCTTCGGTCCTACAATGAGCAGTTCTTC	CASSHPLRSYNEQFF
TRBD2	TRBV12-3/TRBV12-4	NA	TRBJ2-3	TGTGCCAGCAGTTTAGCCTTTAAAGAGCGGGGAAGCACAGATACGCAGTATTTT	CASSLAFKERGSTDTQYF
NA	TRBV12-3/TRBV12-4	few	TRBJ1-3	TGTGCCAGCAGTGTAGGGATGGGAAACACCATATATTTT	CASSVGMGNTIYF
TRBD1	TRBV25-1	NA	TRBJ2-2	TGTGCCAGCACGACAGGGTTAGACACCGGGGAGCTGTTTTTT	CASTTGLDTGELFF
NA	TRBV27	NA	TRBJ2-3	TGTGCCAGCACCTACTATGTGGGCGGCACAGATACGCAGTATTTT	CASTYYVGGTDTQYF
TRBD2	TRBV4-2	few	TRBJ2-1	TGTGCCAGCAGCCAAGAAGGGCCTAGCGGTTACAATGAGCAGTTCTTC	CASSQEGPSGYNEQFF
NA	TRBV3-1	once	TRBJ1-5	TGTGCCAGCAGCTCTCATCGGCAGAAGTATCAGCCCCAGCATTTT	CASSSHRQKYQPQHF
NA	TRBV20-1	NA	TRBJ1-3	TGCAGTGCTAGCCCCGGGGATGGAAACACCATATATTTT	CSASPGDGNTIYF